Below, one TCR beta chain is given with its context. After removal of 4 bases from V and 4 bases from J, the junction contained 11 bases not matched to a gene. The CDR3 covers 16 residues. Germline lookup yields CDR1 LGHDT and CDR2 YNNKEL (reference sequence). The data stem from a study of blood T cell repertoires in COVID-19. Produced via immunoSEQ multiplex PCR; TCRdb's table is partial and in-frame only. The repertoire has 220,000 or so clones, around 87% of them found once; the top ten carry around 15%. This sequence was found in a man aged 25 to 40 who had been exposed to COVID-19. The sample comprised PBMCs or T cells enriched from blood (not recorded which). This chain connects TRBV3-1 (or the pseudogene TRBV3-2) to TRBJ2-7; TRBD2 matches at 9 bases. The CDR3 DNA is TGTGCCAGCAGCCCCCAGGCGCTAGCGGGGAGGTACGAGCAGTACTTC. Its protein product is CASSPQALAGRYEQYF.